A single sample gave rise to the 23 T cell receptor beta chains below, sequenced in a study of shared clonotypes between healthy human individuals. Method: immunoSEQ multiplex PCR; TCRdb's copy keeps in-frame clones and lacks some. Of roughly 590,000 clones listed, 95% to 96% are singletons. Naivety among CD8 cells was defined by CD45RO negativity and positive CCR7 selection, thereby excluding terminally differentiated effector memory CD45RA+ cells. Sequencing used naive CD8+ T cells sorted from blood. These receptors all stem from a woman aged 30 to 39 in good health.

This chain uses TRBV4-1 with TRBJ2-2; 7 bases are shared with TRBD1. This CDR3 spans 14 amino acids. V lost 3 bases, J lost 7 bases, and 5 bases stayed unmatched. CDR1 and CDR2 (germline): MGHRA, YSYEKL. The chain's CDR3 is CASSQVTGIGELFF. As DNA, the CDR3 is TGCGCCAGCAGCCAGGTGACAGGGATCGGGGAGCTGTTTTTT.

The chain couples TRBV28 to TRBJ1-1, with a tentative D call TRBD1 (6 bases). Germline V lookup: CDR1 MDHEN, CDR2 SYDVKM. There are 14 residues in the CDR3. V shed 11 bases and J shed 0 bases, with 16 bases lying between them. CDR3 sequence reads: CASQRGGMNTEAFF. CDR3 coding DNA: TGTGCCTCACAGAGGGGGGGGATGAACACTGAAGCTTTCTTT.

V is TRBV25-1 and J is TRBJ2-7; D call uncertain. Trimming stripped 1 base from V and 5 bases from J, with 3 bases between. The germline gives CDR1 MGHDK, CDR2 SYGVNS. The CDR3 length is 11 residues. DNA of the CDR3: TGTGCCAGCAGTGAATCCAACGAGCAGTACTTC. Its translation: CASSESNEQYF.

The table lists this clone with a count of one. The chain employs TRBV5-1 and TRBJ2-7, with 16 bases identical to TRBD2. This CDR3 has 17 amino acids. Losses at the gene ends were 4 bases for V and 6 bases for J; bases not matched to a gene: 10. CDR1 is SGHRS and CDR2 is YFSETQ in the germline V gene. CDR3 sequence: CASSPPPGLAGGSEQYF. The CDR3 bases are TGCGCCAGCAGCCCGCCCCCGGGACTAGCGGGAGGGAGCGAGCAGTACTTC.

This clone has a single count. This CDR3 is also generated by other DNA sequences in the sample. The chain combines TRBV5-4 with TRBJ1-1; TRBD1 might be the D (6 bases). Germline CDR1 and CDR2: SGHNT and YYREEE (reference sequence). Deletions cut 0 bases from V and 4 bases from J, with 10 bases between. This CDR3 region has 14 residues. The CDR3 spells CASSLGGGGTEAFF. The CDR3 bases are TGTGCCAGCAGCTTGGGAGGGGGGGGCACTGAAGCTTTCTTT.

The J gene is TRBJ1-5, the V gene TRBV19; 8 nucleotides align to TRBD1. The V gene end was trimmed by 6 bases and the J gene end by 0 bases; junction bases not matched to a gene: 4. CDR1 LNHDA and CDR2 SQIVND come from the germline V gene (reference sequence). There are 15 residues in the CDR3. CDR3: CASRQGGYSNQPQHF. The CDR3 DNA is TGTGCCAGTAGACAGGGGGGATATAGCAATCAGCCCCAGCATTTT.

The V and J genes are TRBV4-1 and TRBJ1-1; 9 bases fit TRBD1. Germline assignment: CDR1 MGHRA and CDR2 YSYEKL. J gave up 0 bases and V 1 base, and 12 bases lay outside the gene matches. The CDR3 covers 19 residues. The CDR3 DNA is TGCGCCAGCAGCCAAGCCCTCACAGGGGGCAGAGGGATGAACACTGAAGCTTTCTTT. This encodes CASSQALTGGRGMNTEAFF.

V and J are TRBV29-1 and TRBJ2-7, with D possibly called TRBD1 or TRBD2 (5 bases each). Per germline, CDR1 SQVTM and CDR2 ANQGSEA. V was cut by 6 bases and J by 4 bases, with 16 bases left in between. The CDR3 has 13 residues. The CDR3 region is CSVSGTYGYEQYF. In DNA, the CDR3 is TGCAGCGTCTCCGGGACCTACGGGTACGAGCAGTACTTC.

The V and J genes are TRBV28 and TRBJ2-1, with 8 bases fitting TRBD2. This CDR3 spans 17 amino acids. CDR1 is MDHEN, CDR2 SYDVKM, per germline. The V segment lost 8 bases and the J segment 2 bases; nucleotides outside the gene matches: 14. The CDR3 sequence is CASEREIPPGAYNEQFF. CDR3 nucleotide sequence: TGTGCCAGCGAGCGGGAGATCCCACCGGGGGCCTACAATGAGCAGTTCTTC.

The chain couples TRBV7-3 to TRBJ2-1; D gene uncertain. This CDR3 contains 16 residues. The ends were cut back, 2 bases at V and 0 bases at J, with 11 bases in the middle. Germline CDR1 and CDR2: SGHTA and FQGTGA. The CDR3 DNA is TGTGCCAGCAGCTTAGGGCGGAAGAGCTCCTACAATGAGCAGTTCTTC. This sequence encodes CASSLGRKSSYNEQFF.

This rearrangement joins TRBV7-9 to TRBJ2-2; 7 bases map to TRBD2. From germline, CDR1 is SEHNR and CDR2 FQNEAQ (reference sequence). Trimming cost V 6 bases and J 5 bases; bases outside gene matches: 9. This CDR3 is 15 amino acids long. CDR3 DNA sequence: TGTGCCAGCAGTCAACTGGCGGGAGCAACCGGGGAGCTGTTTTTT. It yields the protein CASSQLAGATGELFF.

The J gene is TRBJ1-1, the V gene TRBV6-5; D possibly corresponds to TRBD1 (5 bases). This CDR3 has 14 amino acids. The germline V and J ends were trimmed by 4 bases and 3 bases, with 12 bases remaining between them. Germline V gene lookup returns CDR1 MNHEY and CDR2 SVGAGI. DNA of the CDR3: TGTGCCAGCAGTTTGGTCAGGGAGGACACTGAAGCTTTCTTT. Encoded protein: CASSLVREDTEAFF.

In DNA form, the CDR3 reads TGTGCCAGCAGCTCTACCGATGGGCAAGAGACCCAGTACTTC. Its protein product is CASSSTDGQETQYF. The chain is built from TRBV7-8 and TRBJ2-5; D uncertain. This CDR3 region has 14 residues. The ends were cut back, 4 bases at V and 2 bases at J, with 11 bases in the middle. Germline assignment: CDR1 SGHVS and CDR2 FQNEAQ.

The rearrangement links TRBV29-1 to TRBJ2-7; TRBD1 is a possible D gene (6 bases). Per the germline V gene, CDR1 is SQVTM and CDR2 is ANQGSEA. The CDR3 loop spans 15 amino acids. The V gene lost 3 bases and the J gene lost 2 bases, with 17 bases spanning the gap. CDR3: CSVEFFRDKTYEQYF. Written as DNA, the CDR3 is TGCAGCGTTGAGTTTTTCCGGGACAAAACCTACGAGCAGTACTTC.

The V and J genes are TRBV9 and TRBJ2-1; TRBD2 aligns across 7 bases. Unmatched junction bases numbered 10, after V lost 3 bases and J lost 4 bases. Germline V gene data show CDR1 as SGDLS and CDR2 as YYNGEE. The CDR3 is made up of 16 amino acids. The DNA of the CDR3 is TGTGCCAGCAGCGCCCCGAGGGGCGGGGGATACAATGAGCAGTTCTTC. This translates into CASSAPRGGGYNEQFF.

The chain joins TRBV6-1 to TRBJ2-7; D unclear. This CDR3 is built from 12 residues. Looked up from germline, CDR1 is MNHNS and CDR2 is SASEGT. Trimming stripped 3 bases from V and 4 bases from J, with 7 bases between. The CDR3 sequence: CASSDSTYEQYF. As DNA, the CDR3 is TGTGCCAGCAGTGACTCCACGTACGAGCAGTACTTC.

A note on this clone: Mismatch with germline at one junction end may stem from a read error. This chain connects TRBV7-9 to TRBJ2-7, with 12 bases identical to TRBD2. There are 12 residues in the CDR3. The V gene's germline CDR1 is SEHNR and CDR2 FQNEAQ (reference sequence). CDR3 protein: CASSLGTSGVHF. DNA of the CDR3: TGTGCCAGCAGCTTAGGGACTAGCGGGGTTCACTTC.

CDR3 in amino acids: CASSKSTVFVGYTF. The CDR3, as DNA: TGCGCCAGCAGCAAAAGCACGGTGTTTGTTGGCTACACCTTC. The gene calls are TRBV4-1 and TRBJ1-2, with no clear D. Germline loops: CDR1 MGHRA, CDR2 YSYEKL. The CDR3 contains 14 residues. V was cut by 5 bases and J by 7 bases, with 17 bases left in between.

This clone was observed a single time. The rearrangement links TRBV6-1 to TRBJ1-1, with D hard to call. Germline values: CDR1 MNHNS, CDR2 SASEGT. This CDR3 is 15 amino acids long. V was pared by 8 bases and J by 7 bases, with 23 bases between. CDR3 protein: CASVAGRPGGIEAFF. CDR3 DNA sequence: TGTGCCAGCGTGGCGGGCAGACCCGGAGGGATTGAAGCTTTCTTT.

The V and J genes are TRBV27 and TRBJ1-5; D gene unclear. The CDR3 consists of 14 residues. The germline CDR1 and CDR2 sequences are MNHEY and SMNVEV (reference sequence). Trimming removed 6 bases from V and 0 bases from J, with 9 bases in between. This chain's CDR3 is CASRAGLSNQPQHF. The CDR3 DNA sequence: TGTGCCAGCAGGGCAGGACTTAGCAATCAGCCCCAGCATTTT.

The chain employs TRBV7-9 and TRBJ2-7; 7 positions match TRBD1. Germline loops: CDR1 SEHNR, CDR2 FQNEAQ (reference sequence). J lost 0 bases, V lost 5 bases, and 4 bases had no gene match. The CDR3 is made up of 14 amino acids. The CDR3 protein is CASSPRDSSYEQYF. Written as DNA, the CDR3 is TGTGCCAGCAGCCCCCGGGACAGCTCCTACGAGCAGTACTTC.

This rearrangement joins TRBV19 to TRBJ2-7; the D call may be TRBD1 or TRBD2 (6 bases each). V was pared by 7 bases and J by 5 bases, with 15 bases between. Per germline, CDR1 LNHDA and CDR2 SQIVND (reference sequence). The CDR3 length is 13 residues. The CDR3 DNA reads as TGTGCCAGTAACCCCGGGGGCCGGGACGAGCAGTACTTC. Translation gives CASNPGGRDEQYF.

The CDR3 sequence: CAISEQGPKEQYF. The DNA for the CDR3 is TGTGCCATCAGTGAGCAGGGCCCTAAGGAGCAGTACTTC. V and J are TRBV10-3 and TRBJ2-7, with D perhaps TRBD1 (5 bases). Germline-derived CDR1 and CDR2 are ENHRY and SYGVKD. The V end was cut by 2 bases, the J end by 7 bases, with 12 bases between. The CDR3 runs 13 residues.